Each of the 26 T cell receptor beta chains below was sequenced from the same sample in a study of blood T cell repertoires in COVID-19. Sequencing was performed with immunoSEQ multiplex PCR; in TCRdb, only in-frame clones are kept and a portion is missing. The sample lists some 110,000 clones, roughly 80% occurring once. The sample comprised peripheral blood. The receptors come from a man aged 70 or older with acute or convalescent COVID-19.

The chain links TRBV5-1 to TRBJ2-3; TRBD2 matches 10 bases. The CDR3 covers 16 residues. Germline CDR1 is SGHRS and CDR2 is YFSETQ. The trim removed 0 bases at V and 1 base at J, leaving 2 bases unmatched. CDR3 residues: CASSLVAGGGTDTQYF. DNA of the CDR3: TGCGCCAGCAGCTTGGTAGCGGGAGGAGGCACAGATACGCAGTATTTT.

The rearrangement links TRBV10-3 to TRBJ1-1; D is ambiguous. The germline V gene encodes CDR1 ENHRY and CDR2 SYGVKD. The CDR3 totals 12 residues. Deletions cut 4 bases from V and 1 base from J, with 4 bases between. As DNA, the CDR3 is TGTGCCATCAGTGCGAGGAACACTGAAGCTTTCTTT. Translated: CAISARNTEAFF.

This sequence joins TRBV9 and TRBJ1-5; 9 bases are shared with TRBD1. The germline V gene encodes CDR1 SGDLS and CDR2 YYNGEE. The trim removed 4 bases at V and 1 base at J, leaving 3 bases unmatched. This CDR3 region has 15 residues. The CDR3 spells CASSTGGLSNQPQHF. CDR3 in DNA: TGTGCCAGCAGCACAGGGGGCTTGAGCAATCAGCCCCAGCATTTT.

V is TRBV4-1 and J is TRBJ2-7, with 8 bases that match TRBD2. CDR1 MGHRA and CDR2 YSYEKL come from the germline V gene. V shed 1 base, J shed 3 bases, and the junction held 8 bases outside the gene matches. There are 16 residues in the CDR3. The CDR3 loop reads CASSQGFLLADYEQYF. CDR3 DNA: TGCGCCAGCAGCCAAGGTTTCCTACTAGCGGACTACGAGCAGTACTTC.

The chain couples TRBV2 to TRBJ2-4; tentative D call: TRBD1 (6 bases). The CDR3 covers 15 residues. V lost 6 bases and J lost 3, with 15 bases in between. Germline-derived CDR1 and CDR2 are SNHLY and FYNNEI. CDR3 bases: TGTGCCAGCAGCTTACAGGGTTCTGGCAAAAACATTCAGTACTTC. It specifies CASSLQGSGKNIQYF.

The rearrangement joins TRBV7-8 to TRBJ2-1; 7 nucleotides match TRBD2. Germline assignment: CDR1 SGHVS and CDR2 FQNEAQ. Trimming cost V 4 bases and J 4 bases; bases outside gene matches: 10. The CDR3 spans 16 residues. The CDR3 region is CASSSTIGGNYNEQFF. The CDR3 DNA reads as TGTGCCAGCAGCTCGACCATCGGGGGGAATTACAATGAGCAGTTCTTC.

The chain joins TRBV6-5 to TRBJ2-1; 11 bases agree with TRBD2. V trimming: 5 bases; J trimming: 11 bases; junction bases outside the gene matches: 8. The CDR3 has 14 amino acids. Germline CDR1 is MNHEY and CDR2 is SVGAGI. The CDR3 loop reads CASSPLAGVSQQFF. CDR3 nucleotide sequence: TGTGCCAGCAGTCCACTAGCGGGAGTATCTCAGCAGTTCTTC.

The chain couples TRBV5-4 to TRBJ2-1; the match to TRBD2 covers 9 bases. Germline V lookup: CDR1 SGHNT, CDR2 YYREEE (reference sequence). The J segment lost 8 bases and the V segment lost 0 bases, leaving 9 bases of the junction unmatched. The CDR3 has 16 residues. CDR3 sequence reads: CASSLASAGGFHEQFF. The CDR3 DNA follows: TGTGCCAGCAGCTTGGCATCTGCGGGAGGGTTCCATGAGCAGTTCTTC.

The J gene is TRBJ2-3, the V gene TRBV19; maybe TRBD1 (5 bases). Between the trimmed V and J ends, which lost 9 bases and 0 bases, there was a span of 22 bases. Germline V lookup: CDR1 LNHDA, CDR2 SQIVND (reference sequence). The CDR3 is 17 amino acids. The DNA for the CDR3 is TGTGCCAGCAGGGAAATTAAGGGCCTATCTAGCACAGATACGCAGTATTTT. As protein: CASREIKGLSSTDTQYF. Based on the CDR3 plus reference TRBV19 and TRBJ2-3, the full variable domain is DGGITQSPKYLFRKEGQNVTLSCEQNLNHDAMYWYRQDPGQGLRLIYYSQIVNDFQKGDIAEGYSVSREKKESFPLTVTSAQKNPTAFYLCASREIKGLSSTDTQYFGPGTRLTVL.

In DNA form, the CDR3 reads TGTGCCAGCAGCCTACAGGGTCATAGCAATCAGCCCCAGCATTTT. Translating it yields CASSLQGHSNQPQHF. V and J are TRBV5-6 and TRBJ1-5; tentative D call: TRBD1 (6 bases). Germline V gene data show CDR1 as SGHDT and CDR2 as YYEEEE. The V end lost 4 bases, the J end lost 0 bases, and 11 bases lay between the germline ends. The CDR3 contains 15 residues.

The chain employs TRBV30 and TRBJ1-1; the match to TRBD1 covers 9 bases. The germline V gene encodes CDR1 GTSNPN and CDR2 SVGIG (reference sequence). This CDR3 contains 12 residues. The V segment lost 7 bases and the J segment 8 bases; nucleotides outside the gene matches: 8. The CDR3 loop reads CASGQGSNEAFF. As DNA, the CDR3 is TGTGCCTCCGGACAGGGGTCCAACGAAGCTTTCTTT.

This chain uses TRBV5-4 with TRBJ1-1; weak D call: TRBD1 (6 bases). Germline lookup yields CDR1 SGHNT and CDR2 YYREEE (reference sequence). V was pared by 4 bases and J by 1 base, with 11 bases between. The length of the CDR3 is 14 residues. The CDR3 reads CASSPFRGNTEAFF. CDR3 coding DNA: TGTGCCAGCAGCCCTTTCAGGGGGAACACTGAAGCTTTCTTT.

This clone has just one count. V usage is TRBV10-3 and J usage is TRBJ1-3; D not resolved. Germline V gene data show CDR1 as ENHRY and CDR2 as SYGVKD. This CDR3 comprises 12 residues. V lost 8 bases to trimming and J lost 0 bases, with 5 bases between them. The CDR3 sequence: CAIRGSGNTIYF. The CDR3 nucleotides are TGTGCCATCCGGGGCTCTGGAAACACCATATATTTT.

The chain joins TRBV18 to TRBJ1-1, with D possibly TRBD1 on 5 matching bases. Looked up from germline, CDR1 is KGHSH and CDR2 is LQKENI. The CDR3 totals 17 residues. The V end was cut by 6 bases, the J end by 0 bases, with 20 bases between. The CDR3 DNA follows: TGTGCCAGCTCCCCTACCGGCGGACAACGCATGAACACTGAAGCTTTCTTT. It translates to CASSPTGGQRMNTEAFF.

This rearrangement joins TRBV19 to TRBJ1-4; tentative D call: TRBD1 (6 bases). The CDR3 sequence is 15 residues long. Per the germline V gene, CDR1 is LNHDA and CDR2 is SQIVND (reference sequence). Trimming removed 5 bases from V and 3 bases from J, with 13 bases in between. In DNA form, the CDR3 reads TGTGCCAGTAGTCGGAAGGGGGAAGCTAATGAAAAACTGTTTTTT. It is translated as CASSRKGEANEKLFF.

The rearrangement links TRBV5-1 to TRBJ1-1; 10 bases map to TRBD1. Germline CDR1 SGHRS, CDR2 YFSETQ. Unmatched junction bases numbered 5, after V lost 5 bases and J lost 4 bases. CDR3 length equals 14 residues. The CDR3 loop is CASRQDRGGTEAFF. CDR3 coding DNA: TGCGCCAGCAGGCAGGACAGGGGGGGCACTGAAGCTTTCTTT.

This clone showed up just a few times. This rearrangement joins TRBV5-4 to TRBJ1-1, with 7 bases lining up with TRBD1. Germline V gene sequence: CDR1 SGHNT, CDR2 YYREEE (reference sequence). CDR3 size: 15 residues. The V and J ends lost 0 bases and 1 base, in that order; junction bases with no gene match: 3. CDR3 coding DNA: TGTGCCAGCAGCTTGGGAACAGGGGAGAACACTGAAGCTTTCTTT. Its protein is CASSLGTGENTEAFF.

This rearrangement joins TRBV5-1 to TRBJ1-2; D remains ambiguous. This CDR3 is built from 13 residues. Trimming removed 0 bases at V and 4 bases at J, with 7 bases between. CDR1 is SGHRS and CDR2 is YFSETQ in the germline V gene. The CDR3 nucleotides read TGCGCCAGCAGCTTGGGTCTTCCCTATGGCTACACCTTC. Its translation is CASSLGLPYGYTF. Together with reference TRBV5-1 and TRBJ1-2, the CDR3 gives the full variable domain: KAGVTQTPRYLIKTRGQQVTLSCSPISGHRSVSWYQQTPGQGLQFLFEYFSETQRNKGNFPGRFSGRQFSNSRSEMNVSTLELGDSALYLCASSLGLPYGYTFGSGTRLTVV.

The chain employs TRBV9 and TRBJ1-1, with D hard to call. Germline CDR1 and CDR2: SGDLS and YYNGEE. There are 15 residues in the CDR3. Trimming shortened V by 2 bases and J by 1 base, and 12 bases separated the two germline ends. DNA for the CDR3: TGTGCCAGCAGCGTCTACCCTTCTTCGAACACTGAAGCTTTCTTT. Translated, it gives CASSVYPSSNTEAFF.

This chain joins TRBV3-1 (or the pseudogene TRBV3-2) and TRBJ1-1, with TRBD1 as a possible D gene (5 bases). Between the trimmed V and J ends, which lost 4 bases and 8 bases, there was a span of 11 bases. Germline V CDR1 and CDR2: LGHDT, YNNKEL (reference sequence). CDR3 length: 12 residues. This CDR3 reads CASSPRDGEAFF. CDR3 DNA sequence: TGTGCCAGCAGCCCGCGGGACGGAGAAGCTTTCTTT.

This rearrangement joins TRBV6-6 to TRBJ2-3; TRBD1 might be the D (6 bases). The CDR3 spans 14 residues. The V gene's germline CDR1 is MNHNY and CDR2 SVGAGI (reference sequence). The V end was cut by 6 bases, the J end by 5 bases, with 15 bases between. The CDR3 here is CASSPIGGKDTQYF. The CDR3 nucleotides read TGTGCCAGCAGCCCTATAGGGGGTAAAGATACGCAGTATTTT.

The chain links TRBV10-2 to TRBJ2-3; D might be TRBD1 (6 bases). CDR1 and CDR2 from the germline V gene are WSHSY and SAAADI. V gave up 2 bases and J gave up 0 bases, with 6 bases separating them. This CDR3 has 14 residues. The CDR3 DNA reads TGCGCCAGCAGTGAGAGGGGGAGCACAGATACGCAGTATTTT. Encoded protein: CASSERGSTDTQYF.

The rearrangement links TRBV3-1 (or the pseudogene TRBV3-2) to TRBJ2-7; D gene uncertain. The CDR3 runs 11 residues. The V gene lost 3 bases and the J gene lost 7 bases, with 7 bases spanning the gap. The germline gives CDR1 LGHDT, CDR2 YNNKEL (reference sequence). This chain's CDR3 is CASSHRWEQYF. In DNA, the CDR3 is TGTGCCAGCAGCCACCGGTGGGAGCAGTACTTC.

The gene calls are TRBV5-1 and TRBJ2-2; tentatively, D is TRBD1 (6 bases). Per germline, CDR1 SGHRS and CDR2 YFSETQ. The CDR3 length is 15 residues. V was cut by 0 bases and J by 6 bases, with 12 bases left in between. In nucleotides, the CDR3 is TGCGCCAGCAGCTTGGCCAGGGGTCTCGCCGGGGAGCTGTTTTTT. Encoded protein: CASSLARGLAGELFF.

The rearrangement joins TRBV28 to TRBJ1-5; 8 positions agree with TRBD1. After removal of 3 bases from V and 1 base from J, the junction contained 5 bases not matched to a gene. The CDR3 contains 16 residues. From germline, CDR1 is MDHEN and CDR2 SYDVKM. The CDR3 bases are TGTGCCAGCAGTTTTACAGGGGGAGGAAGCAATCAGCCCCAGCATTTT. It encodes CASSFTGGGSNQPQHF.

The chain couples TRBV4-1 to TRBJ2-7; TRBD1 matches at 10 bases. The V gene end was trimmed by 3 bases and the J gene end by 2 bases; junction bases not matched to a gene: 7. Germline-derived CDR1 and CDR2 are MGHRA and YSYEKL. The CDR3 has 16 amino acids. CDR3 in DNA: TGCGCCAGCAGCCAGCCGGGACAGGGGCAGGCCTACGAGCAGTACTTC. This codes for CASSQPGQGQAYEQYF.